A single sample gave rise to the 21 T cell receptor beta chains below, sequenced in a study of cytomegalovirus exposure and HLA in healthy donors. PCR primers comprised 60 Vbeta and 13 Jbeta primers. Libraries were prepared by immunoSEQ multiplex PCR; TCRdb keeps only in-frame clonotypes and omits some of them. The sample has 70,000 to 95,000 clones, around four fifths seen once; the top ten hold approximately 5.6%. Sequencing used PBMCs. The receptor set was obtained from a woman younger than 35 in good health and CMV-seropositive.

The genes are TRBV15 and TRBJ1-5; no reliable D call. Germline CDR1 reads LNHNV; CDR2 reads YYDKDF (reference sequence). CDR3 size: 12 residues. V was pared by 0 bases and J by 15 bases, with 12 bases between. CDR3 bases: TGTGCCACCAGCAGAGACATAGGCGGGTGGCATTTT. Encoded protein: CATSRDIGGWHF.

The chain couples TRBV5-6 to TRBJ2-6, with D hard to call. Germline CDR1 reads SGHDT; CDR2 reads YYEEEE. Trimming removed 3 bases from V and 4 bases from J, with 5 bases in between. The CDR3 has 13 residues. The CDR3 DNA follows: TGTGCCAGCAGCTCTACCGGGGCCAACGTCCTGACTTTC. This gives the protein CASSSTGANVLTF.

CDR3 nucleotide sequence: TGCGCCAGCAGCCGGGACTCCTACTACGAGCAGTACTTC. It yields the protein CASSRDSYYEQYF. The chain employs TRBV5-1 and TRBJ2-7; D may be TRBD2 (6 bases). The V end was cut by 4 bases, the J end by 3 bases, with 11 bases between. In germline, CDR1 is SGHRS, CDR2 YFSETQ. This CDR3 is built from 13 residues.

V is TRBV6-9 and J is TRBJ2-7; 9 bases fit TRBD1. The length of the CDR3 is 16 residues. The V and J ends lost 6 bases and 5 bases, in that order; junction bases with no gene match: 14. Germline loops: CDR1 MNHGY, CDR2 SVAAGI. The CDR3 is CASSSSGQGPWDEQYF. The DNA for the CDR3 is TGTGCCAGCAGCTCCTCGGGACAGGGCCCTTGGGACGAGCAGTACTTC.

The V gene is TRBV7-2, the J gene TRBJ2-1; maybe TRBD2 (6 bases). The germline V gene encodes CDR1 SGHTA and CDR2 FQGNSA. The V end lost 2 bases, the J end lost 7 bases, and 18 bases lay between the germline ends. The length of the CDR3 is 16 residues. CDR3 protein: CASSLSFHGAGNEQFF. The CDR3 DNA follows: TGTGCCAGCAGCTTAAGCTTTCACGGGGCGGGGAATGAGCAGTTCTTC.

The V call is TRBV6-6, the J call TRBJ1-2; 7 positions agree with TRBD1. The CDR3 is made up of 15 amino acids. The germline gives CDR1 MNHNY, CDR2 SVGAGI (reference sequence). J gave up 4 bases and V 4 bases, and 9 bases lay outside the gene matches. The CDR3 protein is CASSSTIQGPYGYTF. CDR3 bases: TGTGCCAGCAGTTCCACCATACAGGGGCCCTATGGCTACACCTTC.

This clone appeared a single time. The chain links TRBV29-1 to TRBJ1-1, with D perhaps matching TRBD1 (6 bases). CDR3 size: 14 residues. V lost 3 bases, J lost 5 bases, and 16 bases lay in between. The germline gives CDR1 SQVTM, CDR2 ANQGSEA. CDR3 DNA sequence: TGCAGCGTTGAGGGGGCGGCAAGCTTAACTGAAGCTTTCTTT. Residues: CSVEGAASLTEAFF.

The V and J genes are TRBV27 and TRBJ2-1; D unresolved. The CDR3 has 16 amino acids. V was pared by 4 bases and J by 0 bases, with 13 bases between. Germline lookup yields CDR1 MNHEY and CDR2 SMNVEV (reference sequence). Here the CDR3 DNA reads TGTGCCAGCAGTTCGCTGACTGAAACCTCCTACAATGAGCAGTTCTTC. This codes for CASSSLTETSYNEQFF.

The chain combines TRBV5-1 with TRBJ1-6, with a possible D match to TRBD1 (6 bases). V was shortened by 7 bases and J by 6 bases, with 17 bases between the two germline ends. The CDR3 has 15 residues. CDR1 and CDR2 from the germline V gene are SGHRS and YFSETQ. The chain's CDR3 is CASQIGGFGNSPLHF. CDR3 nucleotides: TGCGCCAGCCAAATAGGGGGTTTCGGTAATTCACCCCTCCACTTT.

CDR3 bases: TGCGCCAGCAGCTTGGTTACTAGCCCGAGTGAGCAGTTCTTC. It translates to CASSLVTSPSEQFF. The chain has TRBV5-1 and TRBJ2-1; D may be TRBD2 (6 bases). With 0 bases removed from V and 9 bases from J, the gap between germline ends came to 13 bases. The CDR3 has 14 residues. Germline V CDR1 and CDR2: SGHRS, YFSETQ.

The chain couples TRBV6-1 to TRBJ2-3, with 8 bases aligning to TRBD2. The V gene end was trimmed by 2 bases and the J gene end by 1 base; junction bases not matched to a gene: 5. There are 16 residues in the CDR3. CDR1 and CDR2 from the germline V gene are MNHNS and SASEGT. The CDR3 DNA sequence: TGTGCCAGCAGTGAAATACTAGCGGCTGGCACAGATACGCAGTATTTT. As protein: CASSEILAAGTDTQYF.

This sequence joins TRBV10-3 and TRBJ2-1, with TRBD2 identical over 11 bases. Germline assignment: CDR1 ENHRY and CDR2 SYGVKD. The V gene end was trimmed by 6 bases and the J gene end by 8 bases; junction bases not matched to a gene: 3. The CDR3 has 13 residues. In nucleotides, the CDR3 is TGTGCCATCAGGACTAGCGGGATAGATGAGCAGTTCTTC. Translated: CAIRTSGIDEQFF.

In this sample, this clone turned up a few times. The rearrangement links TRBV5-1 to TRBJ1-4, with unresolved D. Trimming shortened V by 2 bases and J by 0 bases, and 5 bases separated the two germline ends. CDR1 is SGHRS and CDR2 is YFSETQ in the germline V gene. The CDR3 is 14 amino acids. This chain's CDR3 is CASSFSATNEKLFF. The CDR3 nucleotides are TGCGCCAGCAGCTTCAGTGCAACTAATGAAAAACTGTTTTTT.

V and J are TRBV30 and TRBJ2-7, with 7 bases aligning to TRBD1. V was clipped by 2 bases and J by 4 bases; unmatched bases: 5. This CDR3 has 13 residues. In germline, CDR1 is GTSNPN, CDR2 SVGIG (reference sequence). This CDR3 reads CAWSPGQPYEQYF. The CDR3 DNA sequence: TGTGCCTGGAGTCCGGGACAGCCTTACGAGCAGTACTTC.

V is TRBV7-9 and J is TRBJ2-7; 9 positions match TRBD1. CDR1 is SEHNR, CDR2 FQNEAQ, per germline (reference sequence). The CDR3 consists of 15 residues. V was clipped by 5 bases and J by 3 bases; unmatched bases: 8. CDR3 amino acids: CASSQTGTGNYEQYF. Here the CDR3 DNA reads TGTGCCAGCAGCCAAACCGGGACAGGGAACTACGAGCAGTACTTC.

The chain links TRBV27 to TRBJ1-1; D is ambiguous. V gave up 0 bases and J gave up 1 base, with 6 bases separating them. The CDR3 has 14 residues. Germline lookup yields CDR1 MNHEY and CDR2 SMNVEV (reference sequence). CDR3 loop: CASSLSHKNTEAFF. The CDR3 coding sequence is TGTGCCAGCAGTTTATCCCACAAGAACACTGAAGCTTTCTTT.

The chain has TRBV11-2 and TRBJ2-3; 8 positions match TRBD2. J gave up 3 bases and V 5 bases, and 7 bases lay outside the gene matches. Germline V gives CDR1 SGHAT, CDR2 FQNNGV. The CDR3 consists of 15 residues. The CDR3 spells CASSPVAGFTDTQYF. For the CDR3, the DNA is TGTGCCAGCAGCCCCGTAGCGGGGTTTACAGATACGCAGTATTTT.

CDR3 in amino acids: CASSDTISGNTIYF. CDR3 bases: TGCGCCAGCAGTGACACCATCTCTGGAAACACCATATATTTT. The chain joins TRBV5-1 to TRBJ1-3; no reliable D call. V lost 5 bases, J lost 0 bases, and 9 bases lay in between. This CDR3 region has 14 residues. Germline CDR1 and CDR2: SGHRS and YFSETQ.

This clone came up a few times. V and J are TRBV10-2 and TRBJ2-6, with no clear D. Germline values: CDR1 WSHSY, CDR2 SAAADI. This CDR3 region has 15 residues. V gave up 7 bases and J gave up 0 bases, with 10 bases separating them. DNA for the CDR3: TGCGCCAGCAATGCACGGAGCTCTGGGGCCAACGTCCTGACTTTC. Translated, it gives CASNARSSGANVLTF.

The chain uses TRBV15 and TRBJ2-6; the D is unclear. The V gene lost 5 bases and the J gene lost 0 bases, with 11 bases spanning the gap. Germline CDR1 LNHNV, CDR2 YYDKDF (reference sequence). This CDR3 comprises 16 residues. The CDR3 spells CATSVALGSGANVLTF. The CDR3 DNA reads TGTGCCACCAGCGTAGCCTTGGGCTCTGGGGCCAACGTCCTGACTTTC.

V is TRBV7-9 and J is TRBJ1-4; 10 positions agree with TRBD1. The CDR3 extends over 15 amino acids. Germline V lookup: CDR1 SEHNR, CDR2 FQNEAQ (reference sequence). V was pared by 1 base and J by 6 bases, with 2 bases of the junction left unmatched. CDR3 in amino acids: CASSLVGTGDEKLFF. CDR3 DNA sequence: TGTGCCAGCAGCTTAGTTGGGACAGGGGATGAAAAACTGTTTTTT.